There are many counts of the clone carrying this TCR beta chain. Antigen: not known. This record belongs to a study of response to subunit inactivated influenza vaccine. TCRdb re-called the RT-PCR reads with MiXCR, one entry per CDR3 protein. The profile shows about half a million distinct CDR3 sequences, 7.6% of them singletons. Findings and caveats of the study: The authors offered the suggestion that each seasonal influenza vaccination recruits few new T cells.

The TCR originated in a man aged 45-69 years who received an inactivated influenza vaccine. The sample in question was PBMCs from blood, obtained 23 to 25 months after vaccination.

Here the CDR3 DNA reads TGCAGCGTCGTCCCACAGTGGGGGGCTCGCACAGATACGCAGTATTTT. It translates to CSVVPQWGARTDTQYF. V is TRBV29-1 and J is TRBJ2-3; D tentatively reads TRBD1 or TRBD2 (6 bases each). Trimming took off 6 bases at V and 1 base at J, with 20 bases between the two ends. Germline CDR1 reads SQVTM; CDR2 reads ANQGSEA. The CDR3 length is 16 residues.